This record looks at one TCR beta chain sequence and its context. These data come from a study of shared clonotypes between healthy human individuals. J lost 5 bases, V lost 7 bases, and 2 bases had no gene match. This CDR3 region has 13 residues. CDR1 and CDR2 from the germline V gene are SGHTA and FQGNSA. Execution of the assay was at deep level. Genomic DNA per cell subset filled all wells of several immunoSEQ plates. Ten immunoSEQ deep assay plates were used to sequence the DNA of unsorted PBMCs. The assay was immunoSEQ multiplex PCR, and TCRdb's table has in-frame clones only and misses some. The sample consists of about 490,000 clones, about 80% of them appearing once.

The chain employs TRBV7-2 and TRBJ2-2, with 9 nucleotides matching TRBD2. Sequenced material: PBMCs. The clonotype comes from a woman aged 35 to 49 in good health. Some clones in this sample may be carry-over from other donors' samples. The CDR3 loop reads CASTLAGTGELFF. The CDR3 DNA follows: TGTGCCAGCACCCTAGCGGGGACCGGGGAGCTGTTTTTT.